This TCR beta chain was sequenced for a study of naive and memory T cell subsets. Broader study findings: No ground truth validated the naive and memory repertoire findings. A few larger clonotypes appeared in naive repertoires, especially CD8, possibly memory cells re-expressing CD45RA.

The beta constant-region primer was an equimolar mix of two oligonucleotides covering TRBC1 and TRBC2. The ligated cDNA underwent four PCR rounds using SP2 and nested alpha and beta constant-region primers. Ligation attached a single-stranded oligonucleotide with a 12-nucleotide UMI and the SP2 primer to the cDNA 3' end. In TCRdb, the UMI-ligation and nested PCR reads were re-called with MiXCR into one record per CDR3 protein. The sample consists of 98,000 or so distinct CDR3 sequences, about 14% of them appearing once. CMV status came from CD4+ IFNgamma after overnight CMV lysate stimulation. After CD4 positive bead selection, the CD4-negative fraction gave CD8 T cells. This clonotype was counted a few times. Its antigen is as yet unknown. The sample comprised naive CD8+ T cells from blood. The sequence was collected from a human donor in good health.

In DNA, the CDR3 is TGTGCCAGCAGCCCGACACTGATATTCGGCCACTACGAGCAGTACTTC. This gives the protein CASSPTLIFGHYEQYF. The J gene is TRBJ2-7, the V gene TRBV3-1; D is unresolved. The CDR3 has 16 amino acids. The germline CDR1 and CDR2 sequences are LGHDT and YNNKEL (reference sequence). Trimming took off 4 bases at V and 3 bases at J, with 19 bases between the two ends.